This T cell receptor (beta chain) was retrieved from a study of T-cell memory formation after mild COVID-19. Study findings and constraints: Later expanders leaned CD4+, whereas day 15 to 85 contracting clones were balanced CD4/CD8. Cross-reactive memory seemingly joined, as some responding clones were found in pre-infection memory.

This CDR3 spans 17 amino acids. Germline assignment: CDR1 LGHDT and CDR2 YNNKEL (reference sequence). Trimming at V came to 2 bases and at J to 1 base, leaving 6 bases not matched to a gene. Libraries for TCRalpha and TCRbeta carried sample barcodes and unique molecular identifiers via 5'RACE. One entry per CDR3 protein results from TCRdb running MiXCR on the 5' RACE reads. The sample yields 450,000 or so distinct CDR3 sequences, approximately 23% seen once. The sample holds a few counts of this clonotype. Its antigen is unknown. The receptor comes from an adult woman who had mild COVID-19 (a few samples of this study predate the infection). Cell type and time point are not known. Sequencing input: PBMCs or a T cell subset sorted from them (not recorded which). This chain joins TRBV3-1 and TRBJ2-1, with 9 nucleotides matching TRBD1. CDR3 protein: CASSQPPGQGSYNEQFF. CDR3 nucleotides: TGTGCCAGCAGCCAACCACCGGGACAGGGTTCCTACAATGAGCAGTTCTTC.